The 21 T cell receptor beta chains below all came from one sample that was sequenced in a study of blood T cell repertoires in COVID-19. Profiling relied on immunoSEQ multiplex PCR, and the TCRdb table lists in-frame clones only, not all of them. Counted here are roughly 68,000 clones, about 81% occurring once; the ten biggest clones make up 9.2%. The sample comprised peripheral blood. These receptors were collected from a human donor in a cohort sampled during active COVID-19.

The V and J genes are TRBV7-9 and TRBJ2-1; 12 bases agree with TRBD2. This CDR3 has 18 residues. Germline V gene lookup returns CDR1 SEHNR and CDR2 FQNEAQ (reference sequence). J was trimmed by 7 bases and V by 2 bases; bases with no gene match: 12. Here the CDR3 DNA reads TGTGCCAGCAGCTTACCCCATAGACTAGCGGGAGCGGTGAATGAGCAGTTCTTC. Its protein is CASSLPHRLAGAVNEQFF.

The chain is built from TRBV9 and TRBJ2-1; 7 bases match TRBD2. CDR1 and CDR2 from the germline V gene are SGDLS and YYNGEE. The CDR3 loop spans 14 amino acids. The V segment lost 4 bases and the J segment 8 bases; nucleotides outside the gene matches: 9. For the CDR3, the DNA is TGTGCCAGCAGCCTTTCGGGGAGGGCGGATGAGCAGTTCTTC. Protein sequence: CASSLSGRADEQFF.

This clone was picked up a small number of times. This sequence joins TRBV7-9 and TRBJ2-1, with 8 positions matching TRBD2. Germline assignment: CDR1 SEHNR and CDR2 FQNEAQ (reference sequence). The CDR3 contains 18 residues. With V trimmed by 0 bases and J by 12 bases, 19 bases remained unmatched. The CDR3 nucleotides are TGTGCCAGCAGCTTAGCGCAAGAGTCATGGGCCGGGAGGGCTTCGCAGTTCTTC. This codes for CASSLAQESWAGRASQFF.

With regard to this clone: The CDR3 ends on some other residue instead of the conserved phenylalanine or tryptophan, so this is likely a read error. No DNA is shown, since the ends of the CDR3 on it are uncertain; the CDR3 is the one TCRdb lists. The rearrangement links TRBV2 to TRBJ2-7; the table calls TRBD2, which could not be checked here. Germline loops: CDR1 SNHLY, CDR2 FYNNEI. The CDR3 is 11 amino acids long, termini counted. This chain's CDR3 is CASSEEGVVLL.

The V and J genes are TRBV4-2 and TRBJ2-1; D possibly corresponds to TRBD1 (5 bases). The V gene's germline CDR1 is LGHNA and CDR2 YNFKEQ. CDR3 length equals 15 residues. Trimming left V 1 base short and J 5 bases short, with 12 bases between. The CDR3 spells CASSQVGRANNEQFF. CDR3 bases: TGTGCCAGCAGCCAAGTTGGCAGGGCCAACAATGAGCAGTTCTTC.

The rearrangement uses TRBV14 and TRBJ2-5, with TRBD1 identical over 7 bases. Trimming at V came to 5 bases and at J to 5 bases, leaving 5 bases not matched to a gene. Germline V gene data show CDR1 as SGHDN and CDR2 as FVKESK. The CDR3 is 13 amino acids. CDR3 coding DNA: TGTGCCAGCAGCGGGACAGTCGTGGAGACCCAGTACTTC. Translation: CASSGTVVETQYF.

The genes are TRBV7-9 and TRBJ2-5; tentative D call: TRBD1 (8 bases). This CDR3 has 18 residues. Between the trimmed V and J ends, which lost 5 bases and 2 bases, there was a span of 24 bases. Germline V gene data show CDR1 as SEHNR and CDR2 as FQNEAQ (reference sequence). The CDR3 sequence: CASSLPGQGSGLQETQYF. CDR3 nucleotide sequence: TGTGCCAGCAGCCTACCTGGACAGGGTTCGGGACTACAAGAGACCCAGTACTTC. The variable domain in full, with the rest retrieved from reference TRBV7-9 and TRBJ2-5, is DTGVSQNPRHKITKRGQNVTFRCDPISEHNRLYWYRQTLGQGPEFLTYFQNEAQLEKSRLLSDRFSAERPKGSFSTLEIQRTEQGDSAMYLCASSLPGQGSGLQETQYFGPGTRLLVL.

The chain joins TRBV5-4 to TRBJ2-5; D is undetermined. V was pared by 0 bases and J by 0 bases, with 9 bases between. CDR1 SGHNT and CDR2 YYREEE come from the germline V gene (reference sequence). CDR3 length equals 15 residues. CDR3 amino acids: CASSLVGSYQETQYF. DNA for the CDR3: TGTGCCAGCAGCTTGGTGGGCTCCTACCAAGAGACCCAGTACTTC. Variable domain in full (rest from reference TRBV5-4 and TRBJ2-5): ETGVTQSPTHLIKTRGQQVTLRCSSQSGHNTVSWYQQALGQGPQFIFQYYREEENGRGNFPPRFSGLQFPNYSSELNVNALELDDSALYLCASSLVGSYQETQYFGPGTRLLVL.

The rearrangement links TRBV7-2 to TRBJ1-2; D perhaps matches TRBD1 (5 bases). Germline V gene sequence: CDR1 SGHTA, CDR2 FQGNSA. The CDR3 is made up of 14 amino acids. The germline V and J ends were trimmed by 7 bases and 3 bases, with 15 bases remaining between them. DNA for the CDR3: TGTGCCAGCAACGGGCCGGGGGAGGACTATGGCTACACCTTC. This encodes CASNGPGEDYGYTF.

This chain connects TRBV6-6 to TRBJ2-6; 12 bases fit TRBD1. V lost 5 bases to trimming and J lost 4 bases; unmatched junction nucleotides: 12. CDR1 is MNHNY and CDR2 is SVGAGI in the germline V gene (reference sequence). CDR3 length: 19 residues. This CDR3 reads CASSPQPGQGAGGANVLTF. CDR3 nucleotides: TGTGCCAGCAGTCCTCAACCGGGACAGGGGGCGGGAGGGGCCAACGTCCTGACTTTC.

This chain joins TRBV28 and TRBJ2-1; 10 nucleotides agree with TRBD2. J gave up 0 bases and V 5 bases, and 7 bases lay outside the gene matches. Germline V gene lookup returns CDR1 MDHEN and CDR2 SYDVKM. This CDR3 is built from 17 residues. CDR3 bases: TGTGCCAGCAGTCCTCAGACTAGCGGGCTCTCCTACAATGAGCAGTTCTTC. This translates into CASSPQTSGLSYNEQFF.

This clone was seen ten or more times. The gene calls are TRBV11-2 and TRBJ2-1, with a weak D call TRBD2 (5 bases). V lost 6 bases and J 6 bases, leaving 18 bases between the germline ends. The CDR3 runs 15 residues. Germline V gene lookup returns CDR1 SGHAT and CDR2 FQNNGV. Here the CDR3 reads CASRNTRGQGNEQFF. The CDR3 DNA reads TGTGCCAGCAGGAATACCCGAGGGCAAGGCAATGAGCAGTTCTTC.

The chain is built from TRBV19 and TRBJ2-1; 11 bases agree with TRBD2. The ends lost 11 bases at V and 8 bases at J; junction bases unmatched: 11. The CDR3 loop spans 14 amino acids. From germline, CDR1 is LNHDA and CDR2 SQIVND (reference sequence). CDR3 sequence reads: CASSRTSGLDEQFF. Written as DNA, the CDR3 is TGTGCCTCTTCCCGGACTAGCGGGCTAGATGAGCAGTTCTTC.

The CDR3 loop is CASSFQGVETQYF. The CDR3 DNA reads TGTGCCAGCAGCTTCCAGGGGGTGGAGACCCAGTACTTC. The J gene is TRBJ2-5, the V gene TRBV2; 7 nucleotides match TRBD1. Germline V CDR1 and CDR2: SNHLY, FYNNEI. Germline trimming cut 6 bases from V and 5 bases from J; bases unmatched to any gene: 6. This CDR3 spans 13 amino acids. The complete variable domain, with remaining parts taken from reference TRBV2 and TRBJ2-5, reads EPEVTQTPSHQVTQMGQEVILRCVPISNHLYFYWYRQILGQKVEFLVSFYNNEISEKSEIFDDQFSVERPDGSNFTLKIRSTKLEDSAMYFCASSFQGVETQYFGPGTRLLVL.

The CDR3 sequence: CAIWDKGPTNYGYTF. The CDR3 DNA reads TGTGCCATCTGGGACAAAGGTCCAACCAACTATGGCTACACCTTC. The rearrangement joins TRBV28 to TRBJ1-2, with a possible D match to TRBD1 (6 bases). Germline lookup yields CDR1 MDHEN and CDR2 SYDVKM. The CDR3 sequence is 15 residues long. Between the trimmed V and J ends, which lost 10 bases and 2 bases, there was a span of 20 bases.

This clone was counted between two and nine times. This rearrangement joins TRBV2 to TRBJ1-5; TRBD1 matches 8 bases. Germline CDR1 SNHLY, CDR2 FYNNEI. V shed 4 bases and J 4 bases; nucleotides not matched to a gene: 3. CDR3 length: 14 residues. CDR3 sequence (DNA): TGTGCCAGCAGTGGACAGGGGCAGAATCAGCCCCAGCATTTT. The encoded protein is CASSGQGQNQPQHF.

A single count supports this clone. The chain has TRBV5-4 and TRBJ2-7; D is perhaps TRBD2 (6 bases). This CDR3 has 15 amino acids. In germline, CDR1 is SGHNT, CDR2 YYREEE (reference sequence). With 4 bases removed from V and 5 bases from J, the gap between germline ends came to 19 bases. The CDR3 region has the DNA TGTGCCAGCAGCCCGGGAGTGACGACTTACGACGAGCAGTACTTC. This translates into CASSPGVTTYDEQYF.

This chain connects TRBV2 to TRBJ1-5; D gene ambiguous. Trimming shortened V by 1 base and J by 6 bases, and 13 bases separated the two germline ends. This CDR3 contains 15 residues. Germline lookup yields CDR1 SNHLY and CDR2 FYNNEI. The CDR3 DNA reads as TGTGCCAGCAGTGAAGGTCGGGGTGGCGGTCAGCCCCAGCATTTT. It encodes CASSEGRGGGQPQHF.

A single count supports this clone. This chain connects TRBV9 to TRBJ2-3; D is perhaps TRBD1 (6 bases). The CDR3 extends over 14 amino acids. V was cut by 0 bases and J by 4 bases, with 9 bases left in between. The germline V gene encodes CDR1 SGDLS and CDR2 YYNGEE. The CDR3 nucleotides are TGTGCCAGCAGCGTAGCGCAGGGGCCAGATACGCAGTATTTT. Protein sequence: CASSVAQGPDTQYF.

This clone appeared once. The chain uses TRBV30 and TRBJ2-7; TRBD1 aligns across 10 bases. The CDR3 consists of 11 residues. Looked up from germline, CDR1 is GTSNPN and CDR2 is SVGIG (reference sequence). The V gene end was trimmed by 5 bases and the J gene end by 5 bases; junction bases not matched to a gene: 0. The CDR3 nucleotides read TGTGCCTGGGGGACAGGGGACGAGCAGTACTTC. It translates to CAWGTGDEQYF.

Only a few counts were recorded for this clone. The V call is TRBV18, the J call TRBJ2-7; 7 bases match TRBD1. The CDR3 has 13 amino acids. Germline V gives CDR1 KGHSH, CDR2 LQKENI. The V segment lost 3 bases and the J segment 4 bases; nucleotides outside the gene matches: 3. CDR3 amino acids: CASSPKQGYEQYF. The CDR3 DNA follows: TGTGCCAGCTCACCGAAACAGGGGTACGAGCAGTACTTC.